The rows below give T cell receptor beta chains drawn from one sample of a study of control samples from healthy donors and cancer patients. Libraries were prepared by immunoSEQ multiplex PCR; TCRdb keeps only in-frame clonotypes and omits some of them. This table has around 120,000 clones, 80% to 90% appearing once. Sequencing was done on a sample of blood. The receptors stem from a man in his forties in good health. CDR3s include the opening cysteine and the closing phenylalanine or tryptophan. The order of the fields is clone size, J gene, V gene, D gene, CDR3 protein, CDR3 DNA. D genes are given only for firm matches. Clone size is shown for a subset of rows, as once, few, many or a class of expanded clone.

abundance: .; j_gene: TRBJ1-4; v_gene: TRBV5-6; d_gene: TRBD1; CDR3aa: CASSLLGQGATNEKLFF; CDR3nt: TGTGCCAGCAGCCTGCTGGGACAGGGCGCAACTAATGAAAAACTGTTTTTT
abundance: once; j_gene: TRBJ1-4; v_gene: TRBV2; d_gene: .; CDR3aa: CASSGDRNEKLFF; CDR3nt: TGTGCCAGCAGTGGTGATCGTAATGAAAAACTGTTTTTT
abundance: .; j_gene: TRBJ2-4; v_gene: TRBV9; d_gene: .; CDR3aa: CASSADLQGTKNIQYF; CDR3nt: TGTGCCAGCAGCGCAGACCTGCAGGGTACCAAAAACATTCAGTACTTC
abundance: .; j_gene: TRBJ1-3; v_gene: TRBV30; d_gene: .; CDR3aa: CAWSGGNSGNTIYF; CDR3nt: TGTGCCTGGAGTGGTGGAAACTCTGGAAACACCATATATTTT
abundance: .; j_gene: TRBJ2-3; v_gene: TRBV6-5; d_gene: TRBD2; CDR3aa: CASSSLAGGQDTQYF; CDR3nt: TGTGCCAGCAGTTCCTTAGCGGGGGGGCAAGATACGCAGTATTTT
abundance: once; j_gene: TRBJ2-1; v_gene: TRBV30; d_gene: .; CDR3aa: CAWSVGDEQFF; CDR3nt: TGTGCCTGGAGTGTAGGGGATGAGCAGTTCTTC
abundance: .; j_gene: TRBJ2-1; v_gene: TRBV11-3; d_gene: TRBD1; CDR3aa: CASSSMGTGFDEQFF; CDR3nt: TGTGCCAGCAGCTCAATGGGGACAGGGTTCGATGAGCAGTTCTTC
abundance: .; j_gene: TRBJ1-2; v_gene: TRBV6-2/TRBV6-3; d_gene: .; CDR3aa: CASRPAGVANYGYTF; CDR3nt: TGTGCCAGCAGACCTGCGGGGGTGGCTAACTATGGCTACACCTTC
abundance: .; j_gene: TRBJ2-1; v_gene: TRBV24-1; d_gene: TRBD2; CDR3aa: CATSDPGLAGAYNEQFF; CDR3nt: TGTGCCACCAGTGACCCCGGACTAGCGGGGGCATACAATGAGCAGTTCTTC
abundance: .; j_gene: TRBJ1-2; v_gene: TRBV7-2; d_gene: TRBD1; CDR3aa: CASSSLTGGYGYTF; CDR3nt: TGTGCCAGCAGCTCCCTGACAGGGGGCTATGGCTACACCTTC
abundance: .; j_gene: TRBJ2-3; v_gene: TRBV9; d_gene: .; CDR3aa: CASSVDLGHTDTQYF; CDR3nt: TGTGCCAGCAGCGTAGACCTGGGCCACACAGATACGCAGTATTTT
abundance: .; j_gene: TRBJ1-3; v_gene: TRBV7-2; d_gene: .; CDR3aa: CASSLGGGGTGNTIYF; CDR3nt: TGTGCCAGCAGCTTAGGGGGGGGAGGGACTGGAAACACCATATATTTT